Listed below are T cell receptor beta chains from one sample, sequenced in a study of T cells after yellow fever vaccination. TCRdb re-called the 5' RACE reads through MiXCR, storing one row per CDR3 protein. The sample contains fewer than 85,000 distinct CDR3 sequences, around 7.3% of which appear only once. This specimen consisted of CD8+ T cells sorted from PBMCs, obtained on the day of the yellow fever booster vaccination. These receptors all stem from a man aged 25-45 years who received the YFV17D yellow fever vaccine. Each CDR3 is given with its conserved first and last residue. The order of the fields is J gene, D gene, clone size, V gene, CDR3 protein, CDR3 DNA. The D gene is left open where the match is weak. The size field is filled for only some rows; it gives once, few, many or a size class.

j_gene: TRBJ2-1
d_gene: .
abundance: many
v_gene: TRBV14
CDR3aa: CASSQGEGANEQFF
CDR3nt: TGTGCCAGCAGCCAAGGGGAGGGGGCGAATGAGCAGTTCTTC

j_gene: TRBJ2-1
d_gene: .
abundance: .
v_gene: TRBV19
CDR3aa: CASSIGEHNEQFF
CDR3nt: TGTGCCAGTAGTATAGGTGAGCACAATGAGCAGTTCTTC

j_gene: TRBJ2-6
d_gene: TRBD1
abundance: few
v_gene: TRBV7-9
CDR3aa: CASSFTGAGGANVLTF
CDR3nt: TGTGCCAGCAGCTTCACAGGGGCAGGTGGGGCCAACGTCCTGACTTTC

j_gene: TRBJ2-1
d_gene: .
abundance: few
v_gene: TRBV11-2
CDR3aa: CASSLGTNPGAEQFF
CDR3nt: TGTGCCAGCAGCTTAGGGACTAACCCGGGGGCTGAGCAGTTCTTC

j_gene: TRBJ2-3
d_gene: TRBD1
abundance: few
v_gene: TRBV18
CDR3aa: CASLGTLTGARTDTQYF
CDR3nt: TGTGCCAGCTTAGGGACCCTTACAGGGGCGCGCACAGATACGCAGTATTTT

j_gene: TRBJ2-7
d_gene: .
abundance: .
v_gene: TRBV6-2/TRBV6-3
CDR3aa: CASSASKAYEQYF
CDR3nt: TGTGCCAGCAGTGCATCAAAGGCTTACGAGCAGTACTTC

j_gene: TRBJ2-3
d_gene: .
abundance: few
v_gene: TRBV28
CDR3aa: CASSRDKPTDTQYF
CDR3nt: TGTGCCAGCAGTAGGGACAAGCCCACAGATACGCAGTATTTT

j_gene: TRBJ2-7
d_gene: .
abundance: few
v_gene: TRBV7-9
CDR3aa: CASSAAGVPLEQYF
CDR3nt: TGTGCCAGCAGCGCGGCCGGGGTCCCCCTCGAGCAGTACTTC

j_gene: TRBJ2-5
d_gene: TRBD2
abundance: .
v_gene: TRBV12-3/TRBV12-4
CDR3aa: CACSPGTSGEGVQETQYF
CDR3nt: TGTGCCTGCAGTCCGGGGACTAGCGGGGAGGGGGTACAAGAGACCCAGTACTTC

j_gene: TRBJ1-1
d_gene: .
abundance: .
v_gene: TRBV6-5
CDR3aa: CASSYLSGEAFF
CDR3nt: TGTGCCAGCAGTTACCTGTCAGGTGAAGCTTTCTTT

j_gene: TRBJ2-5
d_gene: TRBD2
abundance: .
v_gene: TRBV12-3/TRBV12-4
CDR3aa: CASSSRPSAGGSETQYF
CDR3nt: TGTGCCAGCAGTTCGAGGCCATCAGCGGGAGGGTCAGAGACCCAGTACTTC

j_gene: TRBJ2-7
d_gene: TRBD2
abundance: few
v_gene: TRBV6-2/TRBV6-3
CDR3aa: CASSALTSGSYEQYF
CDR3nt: TGTGCCAGCAGTGCTTTGACTAGCGGCTCCTACGAGCAGTACTTC

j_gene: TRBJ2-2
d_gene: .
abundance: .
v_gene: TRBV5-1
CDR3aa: CASSSDRGGTGELFF
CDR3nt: TGCGCCAGCAGCTCAGACCGAGGGGGCACCGGGGAGCTGTTTTTT

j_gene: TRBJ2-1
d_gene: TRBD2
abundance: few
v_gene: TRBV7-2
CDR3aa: CASSPTLAGDEQFF
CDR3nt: TGTGCCAGCAGCCCGACACTAGCGGGAGACGAGCAGTTCTTC

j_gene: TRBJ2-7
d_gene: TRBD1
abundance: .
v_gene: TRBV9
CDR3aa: CASSAGQGITYEQYF
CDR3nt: TGTGCCAGCAGCGCCGGACAGGGGATTACCTACGAGCAGTACTTC

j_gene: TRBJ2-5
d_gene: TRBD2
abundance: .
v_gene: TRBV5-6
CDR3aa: CASSYGLAGGEGETQYF
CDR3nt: TGTGCCAGCAGCTACGGACTAGCGGGAGGGGAGGGGGAGACCCAGTACTTC

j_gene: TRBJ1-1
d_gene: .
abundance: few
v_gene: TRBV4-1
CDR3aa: CASSQEGRNTEAFF
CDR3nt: TGCGCCAGCAGCCAAGAAGGCAGAAACACTGAAGCTTTCTTT

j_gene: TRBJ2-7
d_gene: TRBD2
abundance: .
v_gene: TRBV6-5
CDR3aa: CASSYLGEGSSYEQYF
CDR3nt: TGTGCCAGCAGTTACCTGGGGGAGGGCAGCTCCTACGAGCAGTACTTC

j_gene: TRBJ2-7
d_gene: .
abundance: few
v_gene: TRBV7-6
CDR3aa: CASSLDLGEQYF
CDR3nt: TGTGCCAGCAGCCTCGACCTCGGCGAGCAGTACTTC

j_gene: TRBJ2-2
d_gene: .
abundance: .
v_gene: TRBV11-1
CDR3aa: CASSLNIQQGAGNTGELFF
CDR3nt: TGTGCCAGCAGCCTTAACATTCAACAGGGTGCAGGGAACACCGGGGAGCTGTTTTTT

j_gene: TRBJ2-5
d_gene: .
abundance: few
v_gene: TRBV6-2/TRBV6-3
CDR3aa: CASSYVARDQYF
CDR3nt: TGTGCCAGCAGTTACGTGGCGCGGGACCAGTACTTC

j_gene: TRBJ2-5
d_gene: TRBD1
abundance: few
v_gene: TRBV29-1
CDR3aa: CSVGQGLTQETQYF
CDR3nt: TGCAGCGTCGGACAGGGGCTTACCCAGGAGACCCAGTACTTC

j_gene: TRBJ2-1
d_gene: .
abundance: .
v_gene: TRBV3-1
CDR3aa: CASSLRQYNEQFF
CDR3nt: TGTGCCAGCAGCCTGCGACAGTACAATGAGCAGTTCTTC

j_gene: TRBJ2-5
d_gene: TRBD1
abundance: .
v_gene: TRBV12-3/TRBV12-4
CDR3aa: CASSLQDRAQETQYF
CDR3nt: TGTGCCAGCAGTTTACAGGACAGGGCCCAAGAGACCCAGTACTTC

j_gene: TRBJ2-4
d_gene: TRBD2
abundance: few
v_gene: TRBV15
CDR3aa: CATSRAGGPSIQYF
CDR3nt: TGTGCCACCAGCAGAGCGGGGGGACCTTCCATTCAGTACTTC

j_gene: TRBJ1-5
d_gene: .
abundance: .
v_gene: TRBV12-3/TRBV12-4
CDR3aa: CASSPAGGGQPQHF
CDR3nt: TGTGCCAGCAGCCCCGCTGGTGGTGGTCAGCCCCAGCATTTT

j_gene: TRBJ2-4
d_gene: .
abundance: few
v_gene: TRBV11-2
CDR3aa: CASSLEILAKNIQYF
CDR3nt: TGTGCCAGCAGCTTAGAGATTCTAGCCAAAAACATTCAGTACTTC

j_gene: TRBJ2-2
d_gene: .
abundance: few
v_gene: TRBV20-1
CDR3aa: CSARDWQDNTGELFF
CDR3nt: TGCAGTGCTAGGGATTGGCAGGATAACACCGGGGAGCTGTTTTTT

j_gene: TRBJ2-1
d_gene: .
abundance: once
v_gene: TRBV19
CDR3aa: CASTMGACYYNEQFF
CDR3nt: TGTGCCAGTACGATGGGAGCGTGTTACTACAATGAGCAGTTCTTC

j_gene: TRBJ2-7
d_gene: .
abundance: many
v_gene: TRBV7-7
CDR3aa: CASSPGTGTYEQYF
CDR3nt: TGTGCTAGCAGCCCTGGGACGGGGACCTACGAGCAGTACTTC

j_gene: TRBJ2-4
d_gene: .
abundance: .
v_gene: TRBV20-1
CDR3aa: CSARDGLKVAKNIQYF
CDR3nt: TGCAGTGCTAGAGATGGGCTAAAGGTAGCCAAAAACATTCAGTACTTC

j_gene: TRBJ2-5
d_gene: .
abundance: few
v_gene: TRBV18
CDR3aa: CASSNTGMGETQYF
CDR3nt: TGTGCCAGCTCAAACACAGGGATGGGAGAGACCCAGTACTTC

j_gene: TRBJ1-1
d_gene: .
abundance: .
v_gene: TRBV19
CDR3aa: CASSLGRADGTEAFF
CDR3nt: TGTGCCAGTAGTTTGGGCAGGGCAGATGGCACTGAAGCTTTCTTT

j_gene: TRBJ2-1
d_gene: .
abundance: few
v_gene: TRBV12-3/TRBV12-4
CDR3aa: CATDKGRFNEQFF
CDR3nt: TGTGCCACCGACAAGGGGCGTTTCAATGAGCAGTTCTTC

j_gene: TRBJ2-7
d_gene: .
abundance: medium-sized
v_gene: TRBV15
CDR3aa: CATSSERTYEQYF
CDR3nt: TGTGCCACCAGCAGTGAGCGAACCTACGAGCAGTACTTC

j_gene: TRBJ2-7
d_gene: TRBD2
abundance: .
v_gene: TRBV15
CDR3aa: CATSRGSSRTSGSPFEQYF
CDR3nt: TGTGCCACCAGCAGAGGGTCTTCGCGGACTAGCGGGAGTCCCTTCGAGCAGTACTTC

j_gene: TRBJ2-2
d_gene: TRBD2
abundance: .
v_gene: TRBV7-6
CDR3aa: CASSLDPAGAGGELFF
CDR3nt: TGTGCCAGCAGCTTAGATCCGGCGGGAGCGGGCGGGGAGCTGTTTTTT

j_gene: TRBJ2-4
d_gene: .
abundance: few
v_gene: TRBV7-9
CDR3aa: CASGRLSKNIQYF
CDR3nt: TGTGCCAGCGGGAGACTTAGCAAAAACATTCAGTACTTC

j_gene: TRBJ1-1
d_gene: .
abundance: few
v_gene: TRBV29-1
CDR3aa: CSPYASENTEAFF
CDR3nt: TGCAGCCCTTACGCAAGCGAGAACACTGAAGCTTTCTTT

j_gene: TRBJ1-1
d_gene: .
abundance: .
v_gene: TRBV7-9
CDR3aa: CASSMTGEAFF
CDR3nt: TGTGCCAGCAGCATGACAGGCGAAGCTTTCTTT

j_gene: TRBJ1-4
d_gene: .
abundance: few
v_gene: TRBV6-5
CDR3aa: CASSYATNEKLFF
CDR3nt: TGTGCCAGCAGCTATGCAACTAATGAAAAACTGTTTTTT

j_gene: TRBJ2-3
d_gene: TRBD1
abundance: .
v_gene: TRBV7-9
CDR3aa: CASSSQDRRATDTQYF
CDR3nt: TGTGCCAGCAGCTCCCAGGACAGGCGAGCCACAGATACGCAGTATTTT

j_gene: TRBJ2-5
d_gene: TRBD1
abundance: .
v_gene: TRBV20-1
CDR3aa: CSAPQGTQETQYF
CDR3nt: TGCAGTGCCCCACAGGGGACCCAAGAGACCCAGTACTTC

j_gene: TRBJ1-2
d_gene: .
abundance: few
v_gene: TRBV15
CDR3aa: CATSVTELEGYTF
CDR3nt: TGTGCCACCAGCGTCACGGAGCTCGAAGGCTACACCTTC

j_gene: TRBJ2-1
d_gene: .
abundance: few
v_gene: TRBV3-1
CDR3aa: CASSRRDAATQQFF
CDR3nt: TGTGCCAGCAGCCGAAGGGACGCCGCAACACAGCAGTTCTTC

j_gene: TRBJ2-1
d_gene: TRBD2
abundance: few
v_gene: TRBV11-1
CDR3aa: CASSEVAGGEQFF
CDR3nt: TGTGCCAGCAGCGAAGTAGCGGGAGGTGAGCAGTTCTTC

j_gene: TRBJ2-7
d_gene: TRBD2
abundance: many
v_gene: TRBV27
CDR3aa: CASSLRGGSYPYEQYF
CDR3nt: TGTGCCAGCAGTTTGCGGGGCGGGAGTTACCCCTACGAGCAGTACTTC

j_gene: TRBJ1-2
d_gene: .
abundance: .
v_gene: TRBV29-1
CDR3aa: CSVEDRNLRGYTF
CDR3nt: TGCAGCGTTGAAGATCGGAACCTGAGGGGCTACACCTTC

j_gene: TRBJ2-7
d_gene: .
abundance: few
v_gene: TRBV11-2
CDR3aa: CASSFFDGRTYEQYF
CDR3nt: TGTGCCAGCAGCTTTTTTGACGGTAGGACCTACGAGCAGTACTTC

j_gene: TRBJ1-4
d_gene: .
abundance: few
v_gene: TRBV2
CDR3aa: CASSDPYNEKLFF
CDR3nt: TGTGCCAGCAGTGACCCTTATAATGAAAAACTGTTTTTT

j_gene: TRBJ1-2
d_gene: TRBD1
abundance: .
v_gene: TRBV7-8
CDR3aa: CASSYTGTGFDGYTF
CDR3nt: TGTGCCAGCAGCTATACCGGGACAGGGTTCGACGGCTACACCTTC

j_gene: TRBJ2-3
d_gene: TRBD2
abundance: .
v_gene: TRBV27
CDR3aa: CASSEGTSGDTQYF
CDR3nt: TGTGCCAGCAGTGAAGGGACTAGTGGAGATACGCAGTATTTT